This paragraph covers one T cell receptor beta chain sequence. Other DNA sequences in the sample encode the same CDR3. Per the original methods: As immunoSEQ supplied junction-only sequences (without quality scores), filtering differed. Sequencing was performed with immunoSEQ multiplex PCR; in TCRdb, only in-frame clones are kept and a portion is missing. V and J calls and clone size come straight from that table; D and trimming were deduced from the DNA. This sample carries approximately 1,500,000 clones, roughly 96% of them seen once, and the ten largest clones take over 1%. The data originate from a study of shared clonotypes between healthy human individuals. Trimming pared 0 bases from V and 5 bases from J, leaving 10 bases between. The CDR3 runs 14 residues. Germline V gene lookup returns CDR1 ENHRY and CDR2 SYGVKD.

V usage is TRBV10-3 and J usage is TRBJ2-5, with a tentative D call TRBD1 (5 bases). This clonotype originated in a man aged 25-45 years in good health. Material: naive CD4+ T cells sorted from blood. Subset denoted: CD45RA+ positively selected. The CDR3 here is CAISESDRRETQYF. As DNA, the CDR3 is TGTGCCATCAGTGAGTCTGACAGACGGGAGACCCAGTACTTC.